This TCR beta chain was identified during a study of PD-L1 blockade in urothelial cancer. Time point specified: peripheral blood 6 weeks after treatment start. Germline CDR1 and CDR2: SGDLS and YYNGEE. Trimming at V came to 4 bases and at J to 4 bases, leaving 9 bases not matched to a gene. The CDR3 is 17 residues long. This table comes from immunoSEQ multiplex PCR, and its TCRdb copy is limited to in-frame clones, with some not included. The sample lists about 50,000 clones; approximately 85% were seen once. The source material was PBMCs, sampled around atezolizumab (anti-PD-L1) treatment. This chain joins TRBV9 and TRBJ2-3; 13 bases align to TRBD2. This TCR derives from a man aged 50-59 years with urothelial cancer. CDR3 region: CASSPSTSGGAADTQYF. CDR3 nucleotide sequence: TGTGCCAGCAGCCCTTCAACTAGCGGGGGGGCTGCAGATACGCAGTATTTT.